Included here is one T cell receptor beta chain sequence, with context. As processed by the authors: For nucleated cells, counts were estimated from reference gene primer amplification. The protocol was immunoSEQ multiplex PCR, while the TCRdb copy is restricted to in-frame clones and leaves out a portion. That table gives V, J and clone size, and the DNA gave D and trimming. The sample lists around 260,000 clones, more than 75% seen once, with approximately 1.5% in the top ten. This sample stems from a study of blood T cell repertoires in COVID-19. Across the study: Acute and convalescent COVID-19 specimens originated in the United States, Italy and Spain. PBMCs, B-cell-depleted T cells, or T cells provided the cDNA or gDNA that made up the material.

Looked up from germline, CDR1 is SGHRS and CDR2 is YFSETQ. V was clipped by 0 bases and J by 1 base, with 19 bases between them. This CDR3 contains 19 residues. The TCR comes from a woman aged 35 to 49 who had recovered from COVID-19. Source material: peripheral blood. This chain joins TRBV5-1 and TRBJ2-2, with D tentatively TRBD1 (5 bases). CDR3 in DNA: TGCGCCAGCAGCTTGGGTATTATGGCGTCAGGGCGGAACACCGGGGAGCTGTTTTTT. Its protein is CASSLGIMASGRNTGELFF.